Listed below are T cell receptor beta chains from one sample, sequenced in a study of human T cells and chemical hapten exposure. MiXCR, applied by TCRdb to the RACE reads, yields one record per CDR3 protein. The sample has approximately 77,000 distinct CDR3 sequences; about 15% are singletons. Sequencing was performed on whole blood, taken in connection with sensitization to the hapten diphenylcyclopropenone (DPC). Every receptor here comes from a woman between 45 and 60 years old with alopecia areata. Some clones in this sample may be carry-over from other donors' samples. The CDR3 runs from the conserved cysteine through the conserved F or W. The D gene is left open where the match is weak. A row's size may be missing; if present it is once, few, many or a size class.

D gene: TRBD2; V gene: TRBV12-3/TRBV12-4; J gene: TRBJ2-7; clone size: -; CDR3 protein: CASSSISGGYEQYF; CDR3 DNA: TGTGCCAGCAGTTCGATTAGCGGGGGATACGAGCAGTACTTC
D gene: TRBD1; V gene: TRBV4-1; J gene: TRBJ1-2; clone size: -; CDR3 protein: CASSQESTGDYGYTF; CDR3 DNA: TGCGCCAGCAGCCAAGAATCCACAGGGGACTATGGCTACACCTTC
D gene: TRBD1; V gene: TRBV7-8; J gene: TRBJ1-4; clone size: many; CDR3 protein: CASSRGTGWDEKLFF; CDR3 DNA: TGTGCCAGCAGCCGAGGGACAGGTTGGGATGAAAAACTGTTTTTT
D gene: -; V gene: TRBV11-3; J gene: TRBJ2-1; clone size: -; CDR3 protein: CASSFGGLTSYNEQFF; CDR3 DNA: TGTGCCAGCAGCTTCGGGGGGCTAACTTCCTACAATGAGCAGTTCTTC
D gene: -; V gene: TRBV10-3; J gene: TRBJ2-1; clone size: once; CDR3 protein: CAISESMQYNEQFF; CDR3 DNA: TGTGCCATCAGTGAGTCGATGCAGTACAATGAGCAGTTCTTC
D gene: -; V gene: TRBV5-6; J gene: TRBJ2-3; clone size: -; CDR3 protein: CASSWGPDTQYF; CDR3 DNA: TGTGCCAGCAGCTGGGGCCCAGATACGCAGTATTTT
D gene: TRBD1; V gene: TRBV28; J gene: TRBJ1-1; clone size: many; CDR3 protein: CASSPMTGLSSAFF; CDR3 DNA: TGTGCCAGCAGCCCGATGACAGGGTTATCCTCCGCTTTCTTT
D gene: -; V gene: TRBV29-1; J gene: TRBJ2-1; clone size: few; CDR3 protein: CSVDPPGEQFF; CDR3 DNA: TGCAGCGTTGATCCCCCGGGGGAGCAGTTCTTC
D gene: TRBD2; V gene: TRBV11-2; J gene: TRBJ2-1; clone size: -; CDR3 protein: CASSRPSGRANEQFF; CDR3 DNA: TGTGCCAGCAGTCGGCCTAGCGGGAGGGCCAATGAGCAGTTCTTC
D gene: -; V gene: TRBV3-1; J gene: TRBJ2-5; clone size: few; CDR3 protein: CASSPSVQVSTQYF; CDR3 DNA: TGTGCCAGCAGCCCATCCGTCCAGGTCTCGACCCAGTACTTC
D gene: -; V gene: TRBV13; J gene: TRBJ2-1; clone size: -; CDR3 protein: CASSPGPPVTSNNEQFF; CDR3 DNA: TGTGCCAGCAGCCCAGGACCACCCGTCACTTCAAACAATGAGCAGTTCTTC
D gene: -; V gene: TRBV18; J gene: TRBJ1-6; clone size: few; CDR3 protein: CASSQDRKNSPLHF; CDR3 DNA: TGTGCCAGCTCACAAGACAGGAAAAATTCACCCCTCCACTTT
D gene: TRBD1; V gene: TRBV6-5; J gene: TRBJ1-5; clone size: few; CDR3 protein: CASSPGQGHQPQHF; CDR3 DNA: TGTGCCAGCAGCCCAGGACAGGGCCATCAGCCCCAGCATTTT
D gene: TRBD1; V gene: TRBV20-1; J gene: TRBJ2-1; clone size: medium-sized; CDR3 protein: CSAPWTGGNEQFF; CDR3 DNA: TGCAGTGCTCCGTGGACAGGGGGCAATGAGCAGTTCTTC
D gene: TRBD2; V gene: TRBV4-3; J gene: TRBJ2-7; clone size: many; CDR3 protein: CASSQGGTSVDEQYF; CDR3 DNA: TGCGCCAGCAGCCAAGGAGGGACTAGCGTCGACGAGCAGTACTTC
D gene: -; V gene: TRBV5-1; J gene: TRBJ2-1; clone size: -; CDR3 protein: CASSLDTGNDEQFF; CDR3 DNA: TGCGCCAGCAGCTTGGACACAGGGAACGATGAGCAGTTCTTC
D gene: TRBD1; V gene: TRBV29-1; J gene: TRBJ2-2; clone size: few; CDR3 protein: CSAKDRANTGELFF; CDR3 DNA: TGCAGCGCCAAGGACAGGGCGAACACCGGGGAGCTGTTTTTT
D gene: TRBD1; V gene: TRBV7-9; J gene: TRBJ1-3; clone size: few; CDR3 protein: CASSFRDRGPGNTIYF; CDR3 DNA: TGTGCCAGCAGCTTCCGGGACAGGGGGCCTGGAAACACCATATATTTT
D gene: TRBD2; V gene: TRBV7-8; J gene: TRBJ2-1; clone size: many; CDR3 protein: CASSLPPGSGSSYNEQFF; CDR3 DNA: TGTGCCAGCAGCTTACCCCCGGGTAGCGGGAGCTCCTACAATGAGCAGTTCTTC
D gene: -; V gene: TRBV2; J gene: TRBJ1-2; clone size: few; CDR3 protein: CASSGGQARDDGYTF; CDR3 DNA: TGTGCCAGCAGTGGTGGGCAGGCGAGAGACGATGGCTACACCTTC
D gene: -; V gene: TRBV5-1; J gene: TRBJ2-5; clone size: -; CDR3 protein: CASSLARDSGGAQYF; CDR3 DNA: TGCGCCAGCAGCTTGGCCAGGGACAGCGGAGGGGCCCAGTACTTC
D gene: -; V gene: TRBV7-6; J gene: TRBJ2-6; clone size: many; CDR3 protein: CASSPARTASGANVLTF; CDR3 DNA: TGTGCCAGCAGCCCAGCAAGGACAGCCTCTGGGGCCAACGTCCTGACTTTC
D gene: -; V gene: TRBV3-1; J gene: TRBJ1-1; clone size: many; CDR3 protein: CASSQGQHGAAFF; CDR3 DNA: TGTGCCAGCAGCCAAGGGCAGCACGGTGCCGCTTTCTTT
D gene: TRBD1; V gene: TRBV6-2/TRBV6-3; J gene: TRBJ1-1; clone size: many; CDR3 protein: CASSRQGYTEAFF; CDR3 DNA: TGTGCCAGCTCCCGACAGGGGTATACTGAAGCTTTCTTT
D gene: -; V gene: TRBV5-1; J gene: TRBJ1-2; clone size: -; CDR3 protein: CASSLTDVNYGYTF; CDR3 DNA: TGCGCCAGCAGCTTGACGGACGTTAACTATGGCTACACCTTC
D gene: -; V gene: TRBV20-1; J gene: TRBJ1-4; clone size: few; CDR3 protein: CSARERATNEKLFF; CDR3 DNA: TGCAGTGCTAGGGAAAGGGCAACTAATGAAAAACTGTTTTTT
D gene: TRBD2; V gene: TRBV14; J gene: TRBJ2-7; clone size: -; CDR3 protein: CASSLAGTSASGEQYF; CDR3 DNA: TGTGCCAGCAGCCTAGCCGGGACTAGCGCGTCGGGGGAGCAGTACTTC
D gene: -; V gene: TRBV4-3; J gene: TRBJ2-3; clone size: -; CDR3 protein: CASSQEGIVAANTDTQYF; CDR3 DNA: TGCGCCAGCAGCCAAGAGGGGATAGTAGCGGCTAACACAGATACGCAGTATTTT